This entry lists 7 T cell receptor beta chains sequenced from one sample in a study of shared clonotypes between healthy human individuals (dated by TCRdb to between 2020 and 2021). The protocol used for the library was the immunoSEQ multiplex PCR assay. TCRdb took this table from immuneACCESS and kept in-frame rearrangements with V and J called. Such tables lack part of the clones; where checked against another copy, unresolved V genes explain under half of the gap, and the rest is unexplained. The sample yields around 1,100,000 clones; approximately 77% were counted once. The ten largest clonotypes hold more than 0.85% of the sample. Sequencing was carried out using memory CD4+ T cells from PBMCs. In the paper's terms, the cell subset or site label means: CD45RA-negative fraction. Receptors originate from a man between 18 and 29 years old in good health. Some clones in this sample may be carry-over from other donors' samples.

This chain uses TRBV4-2 with TRBJ1-2, with 8 bases fitting TRBD1. V was clipped by 3 bases and J by 2 bases; unmatched bases: 5. CDR3 length: 15 amino acids. Germline loops: CDR1 LGHNA, CDR2 YNFKEQ. CDR3 in DNA: TGTGCCAGCAGCCATCGACAGGGGCCAAACTATGGCTACACCTTC. It is translated as CASSHRQGPNYGYTF.

This sequence joins TRBV18 and TRBJ2-1; the D call may be TRBD1 or TRBD2 (5 bases each). The germline V gene has CDR1 KGHSH and CDR2 LQKENI. With 7 bases removed from V and 0 bases from J, the gap between germline ends came to 13 bases. The CDR3 loop spans 15 amino acids. In DNA form, the CDR3 reads TGTGCCAGCTTACCCGGGACCCTCTCCTACAATGAGCAGTTCTTC. It yields the protein CASLPGTLSYNEQFF.

The V call is TRBV6-1, the J call TRBJ2-7; 7 bases are shared with TRBD2. The CDR3 sequence is 13 residues long. Trimming at V came to 6 bases and at J to 3 bases, leaving 5 bases not matched to a gene. Germline assignment: CDR1 MNHNS and CDR2 SASEGT. The CDR3 DNA sequence: TGTGCCAGCAGGCGGGGGACCGACTACGAGCAGTACTTC. Translation gives CASRRGTDYEQYF.

The chain's CDR3 is CASTRYNEQFF. As DNA, the CDR3 is TGTGCCAGCACCCGCTACAATGAGCAGTTCTTC. This sequence joins TRBV6-6 and TRBJ2-1; no firm D call. The V end lost 7 bases, the J end lost 3 bases, and 4 bases lay between the germline ends. Germline CDR1 MNHNY, CDR2 SVGAGI (reference sequence). This CDR3 spans 11 amino acids.

The chain uses TRBV4-1 and TRBJ1-6; D is unresolved. CDR1 is MGHRA and CDR2 is YSYEKL in the germline V gene. Trimming cost V 0 bases and J 5 bases, with 5 bases left between them. This CDR3 region has 14 residues. In DNA, the CDR3 is TGCGCCAGCAGCCAAGATTTGAATAATTCACCCCTCCACTTT. This encodes CASSQDLNNSPLHF.

The chain has TRBV7-3 and TRBJ2-2; D not resolved. This CDR3 comprises 13 residues. V dropped 1 base and J dropped 4 bases, with 4 bases sitting between them. Looked up from germline, CDR1 is SGHTA and CDR2 is FQGTGA. CDR3 sequence reads: CASSLKLTGELFF. CDR3 sequence (DNA): TGTGCCAGCAGCTTAAAGCTCACCGGGGAGCTGTTTTTT. Filled out from reference TRBV7-3 and TRBJ2-2, the complete variable domain reads GAGVSQTPSNKVTEKGKYVELRCDPISGHTALYWYRQSLGQGPEFLIYFQGTGAADDSGLPNDRFFAVRPEGSVSTLKIQRTERGDSAVYLCASSLKLTGELFFGEGSRLTVL.

The CDR3 sequence is CASSLKGLGTDTQYF. The CDR3 DNA reads as TGTGCCAGCAGTTTAAAGGGCTTGGGGACAGATACGCAGTATTTT. This chain uses TRBV27 with TRBJ2-3; D remains unclear. This CDR3 spans 15 amino acids. The ends were cut back, 2 bases at V and 3 bases at J, with 12 bases in the middle. Per the germline V gene, CDR1 is MNHEY and CDR2 is SMNVEV (reference sequence).